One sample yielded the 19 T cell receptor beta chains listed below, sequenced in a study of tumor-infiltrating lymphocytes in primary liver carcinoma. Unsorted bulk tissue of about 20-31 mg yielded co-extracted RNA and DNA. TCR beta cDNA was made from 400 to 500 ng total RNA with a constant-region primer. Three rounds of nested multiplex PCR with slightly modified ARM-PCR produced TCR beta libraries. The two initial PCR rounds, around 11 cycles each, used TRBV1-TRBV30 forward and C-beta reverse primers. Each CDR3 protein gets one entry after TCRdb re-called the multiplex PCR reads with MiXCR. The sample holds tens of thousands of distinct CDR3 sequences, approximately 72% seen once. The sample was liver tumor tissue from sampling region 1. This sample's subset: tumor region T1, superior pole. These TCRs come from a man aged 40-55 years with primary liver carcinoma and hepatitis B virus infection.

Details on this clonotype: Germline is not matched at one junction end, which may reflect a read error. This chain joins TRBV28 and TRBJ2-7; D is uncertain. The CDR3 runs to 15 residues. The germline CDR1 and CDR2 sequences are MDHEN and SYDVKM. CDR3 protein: CASSYLWMSSYDQYF. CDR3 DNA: TGTGCCAGCAGTTATTTGTGGATGAGCTCCTACGACCAGTACTTC.

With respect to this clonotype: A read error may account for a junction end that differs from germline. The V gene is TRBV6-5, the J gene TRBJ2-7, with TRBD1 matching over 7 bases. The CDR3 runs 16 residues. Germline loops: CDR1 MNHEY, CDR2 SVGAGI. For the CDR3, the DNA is TGTGCCAGCAGACCCGGACAGGCAGTATCCTTTTACGAGCGGTACTTC. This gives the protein CASRPGQAVSFYERYF.

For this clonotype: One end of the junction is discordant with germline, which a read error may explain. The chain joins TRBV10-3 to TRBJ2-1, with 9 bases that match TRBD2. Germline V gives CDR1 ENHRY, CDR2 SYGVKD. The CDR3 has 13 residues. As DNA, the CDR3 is TGTGTCATCAGTGAGCGGGAGGACGGGGGGCAGTTCTTC. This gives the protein CVISEREDGGQFF.

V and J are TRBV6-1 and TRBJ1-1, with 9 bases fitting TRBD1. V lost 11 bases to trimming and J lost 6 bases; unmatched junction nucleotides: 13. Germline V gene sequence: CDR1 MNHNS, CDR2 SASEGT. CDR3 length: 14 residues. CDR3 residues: CAGNDRTGAPEAFF. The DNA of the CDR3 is TGTGCCGGCAACGATAGGACAGGGGCCCCTGAAGCTTTCTTT.

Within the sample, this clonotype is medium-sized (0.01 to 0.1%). The chain's CDR3 is CSVVENRQNPYEQYF. CDR3 DNA sequence: TGCAGCGTTGTTGAGAACAGGCAAAACCCCTACGAGCAGTACTTC. J is TRBJ2-7 and V is TRBV29-1; tentative D call: TRBD1 (5 bases). Between the trimmed V and J ends, which lost 4 bases and 2 bases, there was a span of 18 bases. The CDR3 is 15 residues long. Germline CDR1 and CDR2: SQVTM and ANQGSEA.

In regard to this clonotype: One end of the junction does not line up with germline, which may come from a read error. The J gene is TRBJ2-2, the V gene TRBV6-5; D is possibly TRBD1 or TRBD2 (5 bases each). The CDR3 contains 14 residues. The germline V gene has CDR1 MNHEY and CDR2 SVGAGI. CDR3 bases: TGTGCTAGCAAGGACATAAGGAACACCGGGGAGATGTTCTTT. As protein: CASKDIRNTGEMFF.

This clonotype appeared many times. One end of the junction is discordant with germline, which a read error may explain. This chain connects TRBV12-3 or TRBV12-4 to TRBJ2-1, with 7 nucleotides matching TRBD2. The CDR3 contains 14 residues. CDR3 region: CASSFRGGPNGQFF. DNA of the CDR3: TGCGCCAGCAGTTTTCGGGGAGGGCCCAATGGGCAGTTCTTC.

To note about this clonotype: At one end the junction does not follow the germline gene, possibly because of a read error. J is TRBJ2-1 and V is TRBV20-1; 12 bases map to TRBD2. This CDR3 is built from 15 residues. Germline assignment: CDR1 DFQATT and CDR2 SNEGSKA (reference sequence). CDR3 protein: CSAEITSGRNYEQLF. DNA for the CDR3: TGCAGTGCAGAGATTACTAGCGGGAGGAACTATGAGCAGCTCTTC.

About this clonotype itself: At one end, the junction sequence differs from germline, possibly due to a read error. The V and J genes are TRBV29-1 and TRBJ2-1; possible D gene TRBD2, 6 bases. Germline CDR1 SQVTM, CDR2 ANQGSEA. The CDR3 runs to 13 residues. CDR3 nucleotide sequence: TGCAGCTTTGTCATGGCAGGCCCGGGGGAGCGGTCCTTC. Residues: CSFVMAGPGERSF.

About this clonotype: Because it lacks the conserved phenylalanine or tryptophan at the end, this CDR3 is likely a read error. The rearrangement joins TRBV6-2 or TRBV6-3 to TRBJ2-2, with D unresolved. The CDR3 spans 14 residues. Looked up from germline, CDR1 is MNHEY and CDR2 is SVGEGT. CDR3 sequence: CASSYIVNTGELFI. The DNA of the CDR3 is TGTGCGAGCAGTTACATAGTTAACACCGGGGAGCTGTTTATT.

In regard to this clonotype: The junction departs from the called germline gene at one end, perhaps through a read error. The CDR3 bases are TGTGCCAGCAGCCTCCAGTGGGAGGGATTGGGTGAGCAGTTTTTC. Amino acid sequence: CASSLQWEGLGEQFF. V gene TRBV11-2 combines with J gene TRBJ2-1; TRBD2 matches 7 bases. The CDR3 has 15 amino acids. Germline assignment: CDR1 SGHAT and CDR2 FQNNGV.

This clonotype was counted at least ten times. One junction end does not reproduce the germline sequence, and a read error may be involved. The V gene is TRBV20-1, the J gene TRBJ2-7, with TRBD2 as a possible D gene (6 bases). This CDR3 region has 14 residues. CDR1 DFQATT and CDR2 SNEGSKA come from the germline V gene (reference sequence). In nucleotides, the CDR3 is TGCAGTGCTAGTCGTCTAGCGAGGTCCTACGTGCAGTACTTC. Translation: CSASRLARSYVQYF.

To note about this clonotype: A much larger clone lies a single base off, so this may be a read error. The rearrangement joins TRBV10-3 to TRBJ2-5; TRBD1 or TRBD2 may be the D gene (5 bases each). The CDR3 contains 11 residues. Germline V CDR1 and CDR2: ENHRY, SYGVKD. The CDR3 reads CAIKGVGTQCF. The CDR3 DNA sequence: TGTGCCATCAAAGGAGTAGGGACCCAGTGCTTC.

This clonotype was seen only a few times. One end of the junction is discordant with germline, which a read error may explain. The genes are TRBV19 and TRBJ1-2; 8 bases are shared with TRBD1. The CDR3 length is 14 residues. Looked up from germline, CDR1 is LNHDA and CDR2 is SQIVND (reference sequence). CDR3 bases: TGCGCCAGTAACAGCAGGGGGCGAGACTGTGGCTACACCTTC. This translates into CASNSRGRDCGYTF.

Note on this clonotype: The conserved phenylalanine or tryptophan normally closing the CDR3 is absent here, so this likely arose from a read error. The CDR3 DNA reads TGTGCCAGCAGTTCAGCGGGCCCTGGGAATGAGCAGTTCTCC. It yields the protein CASSSAGPGNEQFS. The chain employs TRBV11-2 and TRBJ2-1; weak D call: TRBD2 (6 bases). V lost 6 bases to trimming and J lost 7 bases, with 16 bases between them. The CDR3 has 14 amino acids. CDR1 is SGHAT, CDR2 FQNNGV, per germline.

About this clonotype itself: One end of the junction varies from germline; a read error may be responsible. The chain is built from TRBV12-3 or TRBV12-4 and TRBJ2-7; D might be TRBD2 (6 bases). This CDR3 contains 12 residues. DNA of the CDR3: TGTGCCTGCAGCACGGGACTGGGGAAGCAGTACTTC. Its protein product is CACSTGLGKQYF.

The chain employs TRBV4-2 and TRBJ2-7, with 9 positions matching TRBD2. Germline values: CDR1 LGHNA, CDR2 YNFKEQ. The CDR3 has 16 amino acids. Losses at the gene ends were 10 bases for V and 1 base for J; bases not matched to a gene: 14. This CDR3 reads CANNQAASGVSYEQYF. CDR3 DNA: TGTGCCAACAATCAAGCGGCTAGCGGGGTTTCCTACGAGCAGTACTTC.

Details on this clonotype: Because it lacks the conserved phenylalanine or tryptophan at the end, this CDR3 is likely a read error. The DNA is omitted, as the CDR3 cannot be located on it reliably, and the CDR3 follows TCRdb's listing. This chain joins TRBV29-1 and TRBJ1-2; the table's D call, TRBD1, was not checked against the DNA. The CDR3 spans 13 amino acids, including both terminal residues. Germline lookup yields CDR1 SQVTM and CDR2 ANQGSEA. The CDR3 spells CSVARDRGRGYTL.

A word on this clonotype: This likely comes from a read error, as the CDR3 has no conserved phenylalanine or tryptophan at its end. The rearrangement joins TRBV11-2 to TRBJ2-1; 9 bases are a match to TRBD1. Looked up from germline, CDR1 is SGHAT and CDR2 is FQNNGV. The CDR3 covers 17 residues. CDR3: CACSLTHGQGYRGEQFL. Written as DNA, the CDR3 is TGTGCCTGCAGCTTAACCCACGGACAGGGGTACAGGGGTGAGCAGTTCTTA.